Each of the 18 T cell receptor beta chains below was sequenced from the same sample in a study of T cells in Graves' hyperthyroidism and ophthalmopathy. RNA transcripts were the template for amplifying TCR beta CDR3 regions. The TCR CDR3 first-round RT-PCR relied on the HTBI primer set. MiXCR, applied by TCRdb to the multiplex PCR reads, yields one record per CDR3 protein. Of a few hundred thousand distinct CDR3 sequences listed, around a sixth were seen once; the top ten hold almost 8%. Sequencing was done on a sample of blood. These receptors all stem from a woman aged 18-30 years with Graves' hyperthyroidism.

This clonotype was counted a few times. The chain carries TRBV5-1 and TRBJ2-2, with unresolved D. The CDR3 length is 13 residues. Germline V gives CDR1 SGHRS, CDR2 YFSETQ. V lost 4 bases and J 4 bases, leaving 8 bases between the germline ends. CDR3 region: CASSLDGTGELFF. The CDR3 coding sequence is TGCGCCAGCAGCCTGGACGGCACCGGGGAGCTGTTTTTT. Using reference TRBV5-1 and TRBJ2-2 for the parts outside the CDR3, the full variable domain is KAGVTQTPRYLIKTRGQQVTLSCSPISGHRSVSWYQQTPGQGLQFLFEYFSETQRNKGNFPGRFSGRQFSNSRSEMNVSTLELGDSALYLCASSLDGTGELFFGEGSRLTVL.

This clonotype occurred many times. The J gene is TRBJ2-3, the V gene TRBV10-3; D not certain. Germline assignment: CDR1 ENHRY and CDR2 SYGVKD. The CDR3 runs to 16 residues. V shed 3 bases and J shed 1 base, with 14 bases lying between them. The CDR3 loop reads CAISEWASVGTDTQYF. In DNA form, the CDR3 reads TGTGCCATCAGTGAATGGGCGTCGGTGGGCACAGATACGCAGTATTTT.

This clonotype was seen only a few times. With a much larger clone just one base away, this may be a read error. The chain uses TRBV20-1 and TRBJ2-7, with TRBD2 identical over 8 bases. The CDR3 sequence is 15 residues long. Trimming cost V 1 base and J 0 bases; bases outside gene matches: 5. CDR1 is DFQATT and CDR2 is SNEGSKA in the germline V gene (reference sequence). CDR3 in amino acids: CSARAGGDGSYEQYF. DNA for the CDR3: TGCAGTGCTAGAGCGGGGGGGGACGGCTCCTACGAGCAGTACTTC.

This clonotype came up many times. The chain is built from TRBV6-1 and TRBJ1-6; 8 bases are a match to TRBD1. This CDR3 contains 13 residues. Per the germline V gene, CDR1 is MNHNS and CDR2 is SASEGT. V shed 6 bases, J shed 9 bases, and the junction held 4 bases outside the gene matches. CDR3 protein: CASRDRAGSPLHF. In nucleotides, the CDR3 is TGTGCCAGCAGGGACAGGGCAGGTTCACCCCTCCACTTT.

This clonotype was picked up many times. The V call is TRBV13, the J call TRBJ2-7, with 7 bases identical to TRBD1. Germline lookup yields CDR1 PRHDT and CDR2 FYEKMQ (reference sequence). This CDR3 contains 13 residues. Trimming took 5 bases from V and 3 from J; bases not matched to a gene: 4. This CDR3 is CASSPGQDYEQYF. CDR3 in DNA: TGTGCCAGCAGCCCCGGACAGGACTACGAGCAGTACTTC.

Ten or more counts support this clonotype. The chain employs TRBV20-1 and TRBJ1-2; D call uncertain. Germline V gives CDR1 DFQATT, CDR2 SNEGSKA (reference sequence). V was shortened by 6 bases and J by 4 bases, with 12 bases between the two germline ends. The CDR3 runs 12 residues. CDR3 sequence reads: CSARKDVYGYTF. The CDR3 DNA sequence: TGCAGTGCCAGAAAGGATGTCTATGGCTACACCTTC.

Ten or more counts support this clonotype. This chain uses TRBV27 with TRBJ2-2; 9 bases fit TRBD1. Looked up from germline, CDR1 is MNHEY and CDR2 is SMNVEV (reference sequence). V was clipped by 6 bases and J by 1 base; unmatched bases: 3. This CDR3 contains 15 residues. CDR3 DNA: TGTGCCAGCAGGAAGACAGGGGGGAACACCGGGGAGCTGTTTTTT. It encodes CASRKTGGNTGELFF.

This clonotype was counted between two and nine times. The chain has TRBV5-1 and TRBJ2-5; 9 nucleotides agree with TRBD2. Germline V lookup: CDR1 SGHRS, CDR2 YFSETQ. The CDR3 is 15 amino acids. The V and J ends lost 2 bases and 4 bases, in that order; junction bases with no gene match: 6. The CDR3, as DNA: TGCGCCAGCAGCTTATTAGCGGGAGAAGTAGAGACCCAGTACTTC. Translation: CASSLLAGEVETQYF.

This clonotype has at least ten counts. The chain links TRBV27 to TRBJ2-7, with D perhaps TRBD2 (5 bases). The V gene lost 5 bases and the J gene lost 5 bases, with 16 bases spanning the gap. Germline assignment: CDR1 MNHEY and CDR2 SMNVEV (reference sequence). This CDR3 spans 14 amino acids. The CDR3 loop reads CASSPTGGSHEQYF. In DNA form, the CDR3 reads TGTGCCAGCAGTCCCACCGGCGGGTCTCACGAGCAGTACTTC.

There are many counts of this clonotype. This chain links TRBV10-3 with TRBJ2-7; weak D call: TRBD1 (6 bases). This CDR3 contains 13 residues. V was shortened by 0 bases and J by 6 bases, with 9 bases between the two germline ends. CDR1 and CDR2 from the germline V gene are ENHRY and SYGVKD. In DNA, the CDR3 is TGTGCCATCAGTGAGTCTTTCAGGGGCGAGCAGTACTTC. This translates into CAISESFRGEQYF.

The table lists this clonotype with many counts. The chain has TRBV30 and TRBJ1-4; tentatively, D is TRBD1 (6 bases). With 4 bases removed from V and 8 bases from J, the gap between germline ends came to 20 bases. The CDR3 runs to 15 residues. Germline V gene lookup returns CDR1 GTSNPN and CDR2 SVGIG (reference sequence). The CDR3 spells CAWKGGSFSEEKLFF. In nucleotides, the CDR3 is TGTGCCTGGAAGGGGGGCAGTTTTTCGGAGGAAAAACTGTTTTTT.

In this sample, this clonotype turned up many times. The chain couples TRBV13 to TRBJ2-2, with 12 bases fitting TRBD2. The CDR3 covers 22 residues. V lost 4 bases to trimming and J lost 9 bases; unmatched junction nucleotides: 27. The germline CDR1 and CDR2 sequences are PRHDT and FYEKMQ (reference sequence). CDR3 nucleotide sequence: TGTGCCAGCAGCTCTACTCAACTCTTTACCCCGACTAGCGGGAGCCACCACCGGGAGCTGTTTTTT. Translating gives CASSSTQLFTPTSGSHHRELFF.

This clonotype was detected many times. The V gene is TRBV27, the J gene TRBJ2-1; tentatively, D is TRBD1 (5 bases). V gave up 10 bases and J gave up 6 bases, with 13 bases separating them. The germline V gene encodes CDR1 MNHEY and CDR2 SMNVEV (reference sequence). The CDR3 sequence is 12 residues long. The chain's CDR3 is CATRDRLNEQFF. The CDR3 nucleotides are TGTGCCACCCGAGACAGACTCAATGAGCAGTTCTTC.

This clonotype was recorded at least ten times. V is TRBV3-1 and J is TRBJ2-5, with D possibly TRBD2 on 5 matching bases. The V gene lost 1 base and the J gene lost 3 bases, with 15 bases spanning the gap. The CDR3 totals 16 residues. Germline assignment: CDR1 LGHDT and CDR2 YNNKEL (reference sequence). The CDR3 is CASSQAARLAKETQYF. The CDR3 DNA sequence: TGTGCCAGCAGCCAAGCCGCCCGGCTAGCAAAAGAGACCCAGTACTTC.

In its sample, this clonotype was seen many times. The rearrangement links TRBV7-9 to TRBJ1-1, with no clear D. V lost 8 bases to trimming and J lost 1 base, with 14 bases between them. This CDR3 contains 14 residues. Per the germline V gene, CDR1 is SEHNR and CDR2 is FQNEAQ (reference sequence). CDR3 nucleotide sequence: TGTGCCAGCTCTCTGAAACATGAGAACACTGAAGCTTTCTTT. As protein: CASSLKHENTEAFF.

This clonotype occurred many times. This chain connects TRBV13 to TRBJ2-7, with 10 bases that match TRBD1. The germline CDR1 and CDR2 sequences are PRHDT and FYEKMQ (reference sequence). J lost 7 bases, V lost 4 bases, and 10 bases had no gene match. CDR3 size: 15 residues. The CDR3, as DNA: TGTGCCAGCAGCTCAACCGGGACAGGGGTTTATGAGCAGTACTTC. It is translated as CASSSTGTGVYEQYF.

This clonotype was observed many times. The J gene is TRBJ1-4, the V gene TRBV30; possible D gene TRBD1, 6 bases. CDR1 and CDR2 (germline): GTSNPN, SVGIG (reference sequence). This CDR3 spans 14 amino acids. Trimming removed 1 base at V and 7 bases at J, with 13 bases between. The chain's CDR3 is CAWSEVTGGEKLFF. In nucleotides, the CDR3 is TGTGCCTGGAGTGAAGTGACAGGAGGTGAAAAACTGTTTTTT.

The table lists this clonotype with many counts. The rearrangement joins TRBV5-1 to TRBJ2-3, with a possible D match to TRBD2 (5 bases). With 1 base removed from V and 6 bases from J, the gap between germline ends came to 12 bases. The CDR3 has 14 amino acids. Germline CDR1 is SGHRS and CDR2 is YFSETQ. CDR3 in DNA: TGCGCCAGCAGCTTGTGGGAGTACGGTGATACGCAGTATTTT. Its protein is CASSLWEYGDTQYF.